This entry is about one TCR beta chain. Its target antigen remains unknown. No much larger clone exists at a distance of one base, and base qualities are not known. From cysteine to phenylalanine, the CDR3 is 14 amino acids long. Of the read, only the CDR3 DNA is kept; its 42 bases are in frame from base 1. At the junction V is shortened by 1 base and J by 9 bases, with 16 bases in between. CDR1 and CDR2, looked up from the germline V gene, are SGHDT and YYEEEE. The sample belongs to a study of shared clonotypes between healthy human individuals (dated by TCRdb to about 2020). The study in broad terms: The cohort included a few men and two women between 18 and 49 years of age. Between about 0.8 and 9.5 billion PBMCs per donor were obtained by leukapheresis. To increase sequencing depth and limit assay-specific biases, TCR repertoire library preparation and sequencing were carried out by different laboratories using diverse techniques. For each donor, three plates each were used for CD4 naive and CD4 memory, two plates were used for CD8 naive, and one plate was used for CD8 memory. To estimate repertoire size and how much clonotype sharing occurs between individuals, the study deeply sequenced the blood TCR repertoires of five healthy adults. The study at large found these results: Compared with non-shared clonotypes, clonotypes shared by all four sorted-subset donors had higher generation probabilities. The genetic and exposure-history diversity represented was limited by the small number of donors. Based on pairwise subsampling, the degree of clonotype sharing among donors was expected to be affected by sequencing depth. Naive subsets generally had larger estimated clonotype richness than memory subsets did. Approximately 4.8% of naive CD4, 3.5% of naive CD8, roughly 2.5% of memory CD4, and about 0.4% of memory CD8 clonotypes were shared across a few donors. Sampling was restricted to blood, and TCR repertoires in tissues likely differ from the TCR repertoires found in blood. Even with the large sequencing depth, rarefaction of the sorted-subset datasets indicated that sequencing was incomplete.

Using the deep immunoSEQ assay, multiplex PCR amplified TCR CDR3 regions from genomic DNA. Extracted genomic DNA from each cell subset was distributed evenly across all wells of several immunoSEQ 96-well plates, and each plate was treated as a replicate. For sorted subsets, each replicate PCR was loaded with 200 ng genomic DNA, equivalent to approximately 33,000 T cell genomes. The purified libraries were quantified using a Qubit 3.0 fluorometer, sized with a Bioanalyzer 2100, and then quantified again using the KAPA Library Quantification kit. Each immunoSEQ 96-well plate was sequenced on its own single-read 150-cycle Illumina NextSeq 550 flow cell. Per the authors' processing: The immunoSEQ output contained only junctional sequences without quality scores, so filtering could not match that applied to full-length reads. Sequences were annotated with PyIR, a Python wrapper for IgBLAST v1.9, and V/J genes and CDR3 were assigned using IMGT germline references. Reads with weak V/J assignments (E-value above 1e-6), missing CDR3, stop codons, out-of-frame junctions, or ambiguous translated residues were removed. A V3J clonotype was defined by an identical inferred V gene, J gene, and CDR3 amino acid sequence. Percentage overlap between repertoires was calculated by dividing the number of shared unique clonotypes by the size of the smaller repertoire. Three approaches were used to assess repertoire richness: RTK rarefaction, the Chao1 estimator, and Recon v2.1 estimates of unobserved clonotypes. Generation probabilities for all TCRbeta clonotypes obtained by the gDNA method from four donors were computed using OLGA. TCRdb's version of the immuneACCESS table is confined to in-frame rearrangements and falls short of the full clone set. An unresolved V gene accounts for under half of the shortfall where checked; the remainder is of unknown origin. V and J calls and clone size are given by that table; D and trimming were obtained from the DNA. This sample comprises more than 2,000,000 clones, approximately 90% of them detected only once. Over 0.12% of the sample is held by the ten biggest clonotypes.

The donors were healthy, HIV-negative adults who had no recently reported acute infections or vaccinations. Every donor was a Caucasian adult living in Nashville, Tennessee, USA. CD4+ T cells were enriched by magnetic negative selection, after which naive cells were positively selected on CD45RA and the negative fraction was taken as the memory subset. After blood collection by leukapheresis, PBMCs were isolated using Ficoll-Histopaque density gradient centrifugation and then cryopreserved in the vapor phase of liquid nitrogen. Purity and quantity of every magnetically sorted T cell population were checked by analytical flow cytometry. Genomic DNA was isolated from each sorted fraction and quantified by UV absorbance on a Nanodrop 2000c.

Sequencing input: naive CD4+ T cells sorted from blood. This sample's cell subset or site label indicates: CD45RA+ positively selected. The chain links TRBV5-6 with TRBJ2-5, and perhaps TRBD1 as D gene, on 5 matching bases. This sequence was found in a man aged 18 to 29 in good health. The DNA sequence follows: TGTGCCAGCAGCTTGAATGGAGTTAAGGGGCCCCAGTACTTC. Its protein is CASSLNGVKGPQYF.